The 11 T cell receptor beta chains below were found in one sample sequenced in a study of blood T cell repertoires in COVID-19. Produced via immunoSEQ multiplex PCR; TCRdb's table is partial and in-frame only. Of approximately 84,000 clones listed, about 80% were seen once; the top ten hold about 15%. Sequenced material: peripheral blood. These TCRs come from a human donor in a cohort sampled during active COVID-19.

This clone was counted once. V usage is TRBV7-9 and J usage is TRBJ2-5; D perhaps matches TRBD2 (6 bases). Per the germline V gene, CDR1 is SEHNR and CDR2 is FQNEAQ (reference sequence). The CDR3 length is 14 residues. Trimming cost V 5 bases and J 0 bases, with 10 bases left between them. The CDR3 here is CASSRWGDQETQYF. Here the CDR3 DNA reads TGTGCCAGCAGCCGCTGGGGGGACCAAGAGACCCAGTACTTC.

This sequence joins TRBV28 and TRBJ1-1; 11 bases fit TRBD1. V trimming: 7 bases; J trimming: 5 bases; junction bases outside the gene matches: 12. The CDR3 has 16 amino acids. The germline V gene has CDR1 MDHEN and CDR2 SYDVKM. CDR3 sequence: CASTGTGGILRTEAFF. CDR3 DNA: TGTGCCAGCACCGGGACAGGGGGAATTTTAAGGACTGAAGCTTTCTTT.

The chain combines TRBV18 with TRBJ1-1, with D uncertain. V shed 3 bases and J shed 0 bases, with 8 bases lying between them. The CDR3 extends over 14 amino acids. The V gene's germline CDR1 is KGHSH and CDR2 LQKENI. DNA of the CDR3: TGTGCCAGCTCACCTTCGTCAGTGAACACTGAAGCTTTCTTT. It codes for CASSPSSVNTEAFF.

The chain uses TRBV5-1 and TRBJ1-1, with a weak D call TRBD1 (6 bases). This CDR3 is built from 16 residues. The V gene lost 1 base and the J gene lost 1 base, with 14 bases spanning the gap. Germline assignment: CDR1 SGHRS and CDR2 YFSETQ. The CDR3 DNA follows: TGCGCCAGCAGCTTGTCGATGAACAGGGAGAACACTGAAGCTTTCTTT. Protein: CASSLSMNRENTEAFF.

V gene TRBV30 combines with J gene TRBJ1-2; 12 bases are shared with TRBD1. Germline CDR1 GTSNPN, CDR2 SVGIG (reference sequence). Trimming took 4 bases from V and 8 from J; bases not matched to a gene: 8. This CDR3 spans 14 amino acids. The CDR3 region has the DNA TGTGCCTGGAACCGGGACAGGGGGCAAGACGGCTACACCTTC. As protein: CAWNRDRGQDGYTF.

This clone was counted only a few times. The chain recombines TRBV28 with TRBJ2-3, with a possible D match to TRBD1 (5 bases). In germline, CDR1 is MDHEN, CDR2 SYDVKM. The CDR3 has 17 residues. V dropped 4 bases and J dropped 4 bases, with 21 bases sitting between them. This CDR3 reads CASSSGILLTMADTQYF. The CDR3 region has the DNA TGTGCCAGCAGTTCAGGGATCTTGCTGACGATGGCAGATACGCAGTATTTT.

The chain carries TRBV7-2 and TRBJ1-4; D uncertain. The CDR3 contains 15 residues. Germline V gene lookup returns CDR1 SGHTA and CDR2 FQGNSA. V lost 1 base to trimming and J lost 8 bases, with 14 bases between them. The CDR3 DNA is TGTGCCAGCAGCTTAGACGGGTCCCCCTCGGAAAAACTGTTTTTT. It encodes CASSLDGSPSEKLFF.

J is TRBJ2-3 and V is TRBV7-6, with D perhaps TRBD2 (6 bases). V was clipped by 5 bases and J by 1 base, with 13 bases between them. CDR3 length equals 15 residues. Germline CDR1 and CDR2: SGHVS and FNYEAQ. In nucleotides, the CDR3 is TGTGCCAGCAGCCCTGGGGCTAGCGGCACAGATACGCAGTATTTT. It encodes CASSPGASGTDTQYF.

The chain combines TRBV25-1 with TRBJ2-3; D possibly corresponds to TRBD2 (5 bases). Trimming pared 4 bases from V and 0 bases from J, leaving 8 bases between. Germline assignment: CDR1 MGHDK and CDR2 SYGVNS. This CDR3 is 14 amino acids long. The CDR3 loop is CASSVTRSTDTQYF. In nucleotides, the CDR3 is TGTGCCAGCAGTGTCACTAGGAGCACAGATACGCAGTATTTT.

This clone occurred a few times. The chain has TRBV7-2 and TRBJ2-7; no firm D call. Germline CDR1 is SGHTA and CDR2 is FQGNSA. The CDR3 spans 13 residues. V was cut by 2 bases and J by 1 base, with 6 bases left in between. The CDR3 loop is CASSLSPSYEQYF. The CDR3 DNA follows: TGTGCCAGCAGCTTATCTCCGTCCTACGAGCAGTACTTC. Full variable domain (outside the CDR3, taken from reference TRBV7-2 and TRBJ2-7): GAGVSQSPSNKVTEKGKDVELRCDPISGHTALYWYRQSLGQGLEFLIYFQGNSAPDKSGLPSDRFSAERTGGSVSTLTIQRTQQEDSAVYLCASSLSPSYEQYFGPGTRLTVT.

The genes are TRBV7-8 and TRBJ2-1; weak D call: TRBD2 (5 bases). Per the germline V gene, CDR1 is SGHVS and CDR2 is FQNEAQ. V was pared by 3 bases and J by 8 bases, with 11 bases between. The CDR3 has 13 amino acids. In nucleotides, the CDR3 is TGTGCCAGCAGCTTGCTAGCAAACCATGAGCAGTTCTTC. It yields the protein CASSLLANHEQFF.